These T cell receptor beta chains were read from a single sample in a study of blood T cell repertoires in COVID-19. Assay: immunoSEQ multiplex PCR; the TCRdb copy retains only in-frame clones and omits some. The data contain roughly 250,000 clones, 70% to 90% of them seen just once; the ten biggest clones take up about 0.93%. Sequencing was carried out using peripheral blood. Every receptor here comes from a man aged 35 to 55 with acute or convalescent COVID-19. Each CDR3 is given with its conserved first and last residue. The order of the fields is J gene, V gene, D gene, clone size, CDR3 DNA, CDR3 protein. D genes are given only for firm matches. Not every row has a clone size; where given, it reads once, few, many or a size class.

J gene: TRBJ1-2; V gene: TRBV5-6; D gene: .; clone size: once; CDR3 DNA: TGTGCCAGCAGCTTGGGAGGGCTGGGGGGCTACACCTTC; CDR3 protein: CASSLGGLGGYTF
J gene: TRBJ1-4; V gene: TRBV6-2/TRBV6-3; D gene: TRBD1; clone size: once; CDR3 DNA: TGTGCCAGCAGCCGGACAGGTGTGAGTGAAAAACTGTTTTTT; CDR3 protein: CASSRTGVSEKLFF
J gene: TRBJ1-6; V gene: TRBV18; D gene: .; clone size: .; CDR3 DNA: TGTGCCAGCTCACCTCCGGGAACACCCCTCCACTTT; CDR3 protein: CASSPPGTPLHF
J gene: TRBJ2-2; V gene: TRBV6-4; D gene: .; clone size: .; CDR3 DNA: TGTGCCAGCAGTGACTCCAGCACCGGGGAGCTGTTTTTT; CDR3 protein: CASSDSSTGELFF
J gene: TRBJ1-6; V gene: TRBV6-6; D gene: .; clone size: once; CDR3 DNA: TGTGCCAGCAGGGCAGACTGGGATAATTCACCCCTCCACTTT; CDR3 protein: CASRADWDNSPLHF
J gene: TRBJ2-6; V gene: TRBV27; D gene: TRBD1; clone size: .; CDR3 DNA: TGTGCCAGCAGTCTCACCCCGGGACAGGGATTTACTGGGGCCAACGTCCTGACTTTC; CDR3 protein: CASSLTPGQGFTGANVLTF
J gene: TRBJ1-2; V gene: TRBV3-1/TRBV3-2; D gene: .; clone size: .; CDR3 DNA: TGTGCCAGCAGCCAAGAAGGAACAGTCTATGGCTACACCTTC; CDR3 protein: CASSQEGTVYGYTF
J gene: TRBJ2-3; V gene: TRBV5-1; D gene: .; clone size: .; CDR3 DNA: TGCGCCAGCAGCTTGGGGAGTACAGATACGCAGTATTTT; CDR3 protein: CASSLGSTDTQYF
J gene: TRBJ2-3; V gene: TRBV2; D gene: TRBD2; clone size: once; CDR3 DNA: TGTGCCAGCAGTGATGGCGGGGGAGATACGCAGTATTTT; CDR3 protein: CASSDGGGDTQYF
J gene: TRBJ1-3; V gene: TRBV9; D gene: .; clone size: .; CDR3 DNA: TGTGCCAGCAGCGTAGCCCCCCGGCAGGGGTCTGGAAACACCATATATTTT; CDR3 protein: CASSVAPRQGSGNTIYF
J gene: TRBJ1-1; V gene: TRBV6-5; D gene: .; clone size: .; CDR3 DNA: TGTGCCAGCAGTTACGGAGCTGAAGCTTTCTTT; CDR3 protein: CASSYGAEAFF
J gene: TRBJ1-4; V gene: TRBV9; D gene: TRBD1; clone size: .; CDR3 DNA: TGTGCCAGCAGCGTAGGGACAGGGGGAGATGAAAAACTGTTTTTT; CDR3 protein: CASSVGTGGDEKLFF
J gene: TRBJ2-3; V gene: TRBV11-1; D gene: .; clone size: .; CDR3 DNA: TGTGCCAGCAGTCCAGGACAACAGGGCCCCACAGATACGCAGTATTTT; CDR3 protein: CASSPGQQGPTDTQYF
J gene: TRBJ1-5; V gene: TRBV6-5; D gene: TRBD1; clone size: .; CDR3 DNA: TGTGCCAGCAGACGAGGGACAGGGGGTCAGCCCCAGCATTTT; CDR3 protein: CASRRGTGGQPQHF
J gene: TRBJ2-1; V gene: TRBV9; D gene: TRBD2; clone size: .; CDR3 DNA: TGTGCCAGCAGCTCCGAAGCGGGGGGCACCTACAATGAGCAGTTCTTC; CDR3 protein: CASSSEAGGTYNEQFF
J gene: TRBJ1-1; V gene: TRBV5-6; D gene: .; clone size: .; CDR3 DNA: TGTGCCAGCAGCTTGGTCACAGAGAACACTGAAGCTTTCTTT; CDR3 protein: CASSLVTENTEAFF
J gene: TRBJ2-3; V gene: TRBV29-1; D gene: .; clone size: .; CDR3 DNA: TGCAGCGTTAGGAGTTCTGCGCAGTATTTT; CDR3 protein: CSVRSSAQYF
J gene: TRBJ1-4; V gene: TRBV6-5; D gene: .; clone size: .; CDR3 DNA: TGTGCCAGCAGCGTTCCTAATGAAAAACTGTTTTTT; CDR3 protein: CASSVPNEKLFF
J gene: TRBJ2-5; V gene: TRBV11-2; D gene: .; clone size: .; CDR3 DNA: TGTGCCAGCGGTCTCGGACTTGGGGAGACCCAGTACTTC; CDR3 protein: CASGLGLGETQYF
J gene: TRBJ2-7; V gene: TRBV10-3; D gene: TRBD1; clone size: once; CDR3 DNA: TGTGCCATCAAAGGACAGGGGGGCCTCTCCTACGAGCAGTACTTC; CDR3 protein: CAIKGQGGLSYEQYF
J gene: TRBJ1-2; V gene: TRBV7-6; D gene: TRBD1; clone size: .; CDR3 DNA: TGTGCCAGCAGCTGGGGGACAGAGACTAACTATGGCTACACCTTC; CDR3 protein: CASSWGTETNYGYTF
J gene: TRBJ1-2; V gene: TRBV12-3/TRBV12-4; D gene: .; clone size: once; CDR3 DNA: TGTGCCAGCAGTTTACGACAGTCCGATGGCTACACCTTC; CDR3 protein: CASSLRQSDGYTF
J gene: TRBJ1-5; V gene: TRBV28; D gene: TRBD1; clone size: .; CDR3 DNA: TGTGCCAGCAGTTCCCTAACAGGGGGTGGGAGCAATCAGCCCCAGCATTTT; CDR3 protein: CASSSLTGGGSNQPQHF
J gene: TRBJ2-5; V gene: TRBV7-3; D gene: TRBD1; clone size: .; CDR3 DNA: TGTGCCAGCAGCTTAACAGGGGGCAGAGAGACCCAGTACTTC; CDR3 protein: CASSLTGGRETQYF
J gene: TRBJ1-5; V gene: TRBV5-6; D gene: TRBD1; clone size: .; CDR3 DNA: TGTGCCAGCTCCGGGACAGGGGGACTAGAGAATCAGCCCCAGCATTTT; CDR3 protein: CASSGTGGLENQPQHF
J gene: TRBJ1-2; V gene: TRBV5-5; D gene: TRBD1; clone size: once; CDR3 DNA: TGTGCCAGCAGCGACAGGGACGGCTACACCTTC; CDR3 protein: CASSDRDGYTF
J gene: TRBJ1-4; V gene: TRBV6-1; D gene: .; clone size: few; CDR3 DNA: TGTGCCAGCCTAGGGGATGCAACTAATGAAAAACTGTTTTTT; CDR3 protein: CASLGDATNEKLFF
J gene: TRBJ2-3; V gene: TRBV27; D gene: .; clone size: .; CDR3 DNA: TGTGCCAGTTCCGGGACAAAGTTTAGCACAGATACGCAGTATTTT; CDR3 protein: CASSGTKFSTDTQYF
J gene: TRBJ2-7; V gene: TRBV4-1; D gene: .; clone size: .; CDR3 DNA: TGCGCCAGCAGCCTATTTTCGGGGTACGAGCAGTACTTC; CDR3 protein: CASSLFSGYEQYF
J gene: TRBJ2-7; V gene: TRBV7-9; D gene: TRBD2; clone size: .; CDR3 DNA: TGTGCCAGCAGCTTTCCTACGACTAGCGGGGCCAACGAGCAGTACTTC; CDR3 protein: CASSFPTTSGANEQYF
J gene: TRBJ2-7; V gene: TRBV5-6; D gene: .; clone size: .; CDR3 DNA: TGTGCCAGCAGACTAGACAGGCTCTTGAACGAGCAGTACTTC; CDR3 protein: CASRLDRLLNEQYF
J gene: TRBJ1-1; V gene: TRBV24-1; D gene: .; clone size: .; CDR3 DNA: TGTGCCACCAGTGATGTAGACCGTGACAGGATGAACACTGAAGCTTTCTTT; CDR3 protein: CATSDVDRDRMNTEAFF
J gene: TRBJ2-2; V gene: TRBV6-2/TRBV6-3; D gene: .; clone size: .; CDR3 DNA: TGTGCCAGCAGTTCGGTTGGCACCGGGGAGCTGTTTTTT; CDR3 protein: CASSSVGTGELFF
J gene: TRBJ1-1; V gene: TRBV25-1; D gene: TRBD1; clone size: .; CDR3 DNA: TGTGCCAGCAGTGAGGACAGGGTAGACACTGAAGCTTTCTTT; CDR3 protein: CASSEDRVDTEAFF
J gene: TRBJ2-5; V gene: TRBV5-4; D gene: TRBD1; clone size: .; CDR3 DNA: TGTGCCAGCAGCTCCTTGGGACAGAAACAAGAGACCCAGTACTTC; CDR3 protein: CASSSLGQKQETQYF
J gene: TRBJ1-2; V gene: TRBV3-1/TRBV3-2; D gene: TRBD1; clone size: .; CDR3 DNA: TGTGCCAGCAGCCAAGCTCCGGGACAGGGAGGGTATGGCTACACCTTC; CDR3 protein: CASSQAPGQGGYGYTF
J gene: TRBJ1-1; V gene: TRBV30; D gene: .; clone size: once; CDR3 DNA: TGTGCCTGGAGCACCGGGGTACAGAGCACTGAAGCTTTCTTT; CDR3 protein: CAWSTGVQSTEAFF
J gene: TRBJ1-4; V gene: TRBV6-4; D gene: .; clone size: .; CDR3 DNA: TGTGCCAGCAGCCGGGACGGAGGGAGAGAAAAACTGTTTTTT; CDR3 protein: CASSRDGGREKLFF
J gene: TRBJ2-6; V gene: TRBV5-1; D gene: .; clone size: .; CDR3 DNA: TGCGCCAGCAGCCAGCAGGCCTCTGGGGCCAACGTCCTGACTTTC; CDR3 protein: CASSQQASGANVLTF
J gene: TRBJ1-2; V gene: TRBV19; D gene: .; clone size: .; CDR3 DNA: TGTGCCAGTAGTAAGAGGGACATCTATGGCTACACCTTC; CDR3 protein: CASSKRDIYGYTF
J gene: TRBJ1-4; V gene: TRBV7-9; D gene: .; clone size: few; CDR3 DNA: TGTGCCAGCAGCTCCGGCAGGGAAAACGAAAAACTGTTTTTT; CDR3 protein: CASSSGRENEKLFF
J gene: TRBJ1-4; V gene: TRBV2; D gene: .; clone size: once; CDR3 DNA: TGTGCCAGCAGTGAATATGCAGTCCAAAAACTGTTTTTT; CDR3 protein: CASSEYAVQKLFF
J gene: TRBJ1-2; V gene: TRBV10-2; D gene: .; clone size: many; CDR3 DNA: TGCGCCAGCAGGACAGACGACTATGGCTACACCTTC; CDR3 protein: CASRTDDYGYTF
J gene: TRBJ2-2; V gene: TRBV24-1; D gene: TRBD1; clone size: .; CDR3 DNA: TGTGCCACGGCGCTGGGACAGGGTAGGGACACCGGGGAGCTGTTTTTT; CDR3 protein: CATALGQGRDTGELFF
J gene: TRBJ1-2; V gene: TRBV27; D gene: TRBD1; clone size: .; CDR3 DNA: TGTGCCAGCAGTCCCGACAGGGGAACAGCTAACTATGGCTACACCTTC; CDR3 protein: CASSPDRGTANYGYTF
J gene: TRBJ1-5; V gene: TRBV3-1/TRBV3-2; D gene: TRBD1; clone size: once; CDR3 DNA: TGTGCCAGCAGCCAAGATACAGGGGTAAATCAGCCCCAGCATTTT; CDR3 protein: CASSQDTGVNQPQHF
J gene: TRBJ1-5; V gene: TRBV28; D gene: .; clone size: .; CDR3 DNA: TGTGCCAGCAATCTCGGGTTAAGACAGCCCCAGCATTTT; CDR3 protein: CASNLGLRQPQHF
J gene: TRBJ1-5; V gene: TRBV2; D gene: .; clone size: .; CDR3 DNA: TGTGCCAGCGTAGGGCAGGGGTCCCAGCCCCAGCATTTT; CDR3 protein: CASVGQGSQPQHF
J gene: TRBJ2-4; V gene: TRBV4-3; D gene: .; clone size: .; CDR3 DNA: TGCGCCAGCAGCCAAGAATGGGCAGGGGTAATGGGTTGGAACATTCAGTACTTC; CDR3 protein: CASSQEWAGVMGWNIQYF
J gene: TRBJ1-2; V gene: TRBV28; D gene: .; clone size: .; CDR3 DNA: TGTGCCAGCAGTTTCCCGACAGGCCAATATGGCTACACCTTC; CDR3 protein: CASSFPTGQYGYTF
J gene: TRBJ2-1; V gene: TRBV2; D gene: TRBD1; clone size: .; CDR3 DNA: TGTGCCAGCAGTCGGGACAGCTCCTACAATGAGCAGTTCTTC; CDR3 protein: CASSRDSSYNEQFF